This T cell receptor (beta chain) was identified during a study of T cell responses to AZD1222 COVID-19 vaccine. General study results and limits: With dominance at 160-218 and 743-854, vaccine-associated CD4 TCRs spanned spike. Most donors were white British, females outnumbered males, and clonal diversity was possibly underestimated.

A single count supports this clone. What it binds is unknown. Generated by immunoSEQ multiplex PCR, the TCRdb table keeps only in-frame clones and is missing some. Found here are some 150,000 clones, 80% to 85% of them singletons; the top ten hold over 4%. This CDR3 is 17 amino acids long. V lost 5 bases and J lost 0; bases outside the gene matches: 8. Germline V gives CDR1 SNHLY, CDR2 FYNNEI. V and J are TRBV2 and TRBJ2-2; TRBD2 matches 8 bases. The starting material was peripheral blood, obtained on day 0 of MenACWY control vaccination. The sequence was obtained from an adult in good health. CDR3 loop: CASSHLAGLANTGELFF. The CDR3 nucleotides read TGTGCCAGCAGTCATCTAGCGGGCCTCGCGAACACCGGGGAGCTGTTTTTT.